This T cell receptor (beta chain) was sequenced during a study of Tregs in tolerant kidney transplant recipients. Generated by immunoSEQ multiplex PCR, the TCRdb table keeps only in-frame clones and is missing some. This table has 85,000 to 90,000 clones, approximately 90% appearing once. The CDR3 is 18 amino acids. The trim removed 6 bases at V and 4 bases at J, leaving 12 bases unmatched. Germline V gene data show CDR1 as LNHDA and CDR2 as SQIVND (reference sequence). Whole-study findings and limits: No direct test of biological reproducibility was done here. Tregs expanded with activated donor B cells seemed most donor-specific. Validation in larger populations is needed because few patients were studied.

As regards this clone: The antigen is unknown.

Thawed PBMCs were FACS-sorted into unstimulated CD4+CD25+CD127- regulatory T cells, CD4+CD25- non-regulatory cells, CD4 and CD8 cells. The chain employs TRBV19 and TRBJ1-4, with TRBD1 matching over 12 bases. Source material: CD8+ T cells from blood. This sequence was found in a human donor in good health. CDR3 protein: CASSSGTGGHIFNEKLFF. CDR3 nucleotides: TGTGCCAGTAGCTCCGGGACAGGGGGCCACATCTTTAATGAAAAACTGTTTTTT.